This TCR beta chain was sequenced in a study of shared clonotypes between healthy human individuals. At the level of the study: Per donor, CD8 memory used one plate, CD8 naive used two, CD4 memory used three and CD4 naive used three.

Repertoires were generated with immunoSEQ multiplex PCR, while TCRdb's copy carries only in-frame clones and drops some. The data show roughly 700,000 clones, about nine tenths seen once. Trimming cost V 1 base and J 5 bases; bases outside gene matches: 7. CDR3 size: 16 residues. The V gene's germline CDR1 is SEHNR and CDR2 FQNEAQ (reference sequence). V is TRBV7-9 and J is TRBJ2-3; 9 bases are a match to TRBD2. The TCR originated in a man younger than 35 in good health. Some clones in this sample may be carry-over from other donors' samples. Specimen: memory CD8+ T cells from PBMCs. Subset denoted: CD45RO+ cells pooled with CCR7-negative TemRA cells. CDR3 nucleotides: TGTGCCAGCAGCTTAGGGGCTAGCGGGACGATAGATACGCAGTATTTT. Protein sequence: CASSLGASGTIDTQYF.